A selection of T cell receptor beta chains follows, all from one sample in a study of blood T cell repertoires in COVID-19. Clones were sequenced by immunoSEQ multiplex PCR, and TCRdb holds only the in-frame ones, with some missing. Of about 290,000 clones in the sample, approximately 86% were seen once. The sequenced sample consisted of peripheral blood. These receptors were obtained from a woman aged 45-60 years with active or convalescent COVID-19. The CDR3 runs from the conserved cysteine through the conserved F or W. Fields, in order: J gene, V gene, CDR3 protein.

TRBJ1-1 | TRBV3-1/TRBV3-2 | CASSQGREAFF
TRBJ2-4 | TRBV2 | CASSASGGGGNIQYF
TRBJ2-1 | TRBV7-9 | CASNRRDRGPNEQFF
TRBJ1-6 | TRBV5-8 | CASREGQGGRSPLHF
TRBJ1-3 | TRBV6-5 | CASSYSQASSGNTIYF
TRBJ2-7 | TRBV2 | CASSRLAPYEQYF
TRBJ2-1 | TRBV11-3 | CASSRQSHEQFF
TRBJ2-1 | TRBV11-2 | CASSLGLVSYNEQFF
TRBJ1-5 | TRBV20-1 | CSASRGVGQPQHF
TRBJ2-7 | TRBV6-5 | CASSSDSRSPEQYF
TRBJ1-5 | TRBV25-1 | CASSESQDREGQPQHF
TRBJ1-1 | TRBV6-5 | CASRGRGGRVEAFF
TRBJ1-2 | TRBV5-1 | CASSLTAGDGYTF
TRBJ2-3 | TRBV4-1 | CASSQSIGRGHTDTQYF
TRBJ1-3 | TRBV5-4 | CASSLIGGGNTIYF
TRBJ1-2 | TRBV5-6 | CASSSGQGALGYTF
TRBJ2-7 | TRBV6-5 | CASTLAGGSSYEQYF